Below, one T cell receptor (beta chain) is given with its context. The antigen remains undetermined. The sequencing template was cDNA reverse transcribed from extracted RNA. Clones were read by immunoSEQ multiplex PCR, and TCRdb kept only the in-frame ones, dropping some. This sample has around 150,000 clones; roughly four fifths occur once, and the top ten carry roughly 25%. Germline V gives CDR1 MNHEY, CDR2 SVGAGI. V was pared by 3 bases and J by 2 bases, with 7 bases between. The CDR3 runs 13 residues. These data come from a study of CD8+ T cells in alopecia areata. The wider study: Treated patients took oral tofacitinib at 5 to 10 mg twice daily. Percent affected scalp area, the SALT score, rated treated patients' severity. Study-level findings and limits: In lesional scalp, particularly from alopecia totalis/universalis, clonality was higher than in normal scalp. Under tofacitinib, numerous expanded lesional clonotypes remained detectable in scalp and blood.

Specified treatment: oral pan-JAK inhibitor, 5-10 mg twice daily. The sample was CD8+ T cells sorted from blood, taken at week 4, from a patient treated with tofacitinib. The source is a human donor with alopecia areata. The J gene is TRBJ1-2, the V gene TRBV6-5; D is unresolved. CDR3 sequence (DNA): TGTGCCAGCAGTTATACGGGCAACTATGGCTACACCTTC. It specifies CASSYTGNYGYTF.